This T cell receptor (beta chain) originates from a study of T cell repertoires in cytomegalovirus infection. Looking at the study overall: Through public TCR beta signatures, both CMV infection and matching HLA type were indicated. General study results and limits: The study found HLA-C-restricted CMV-specific TCR beta clonotypes dominating the ex vivo response. Adding up the frequency of public TCR beta families identified people who carried CMV plus the relevant HLA.

TCRdb re-called the reads through MiXCR, storing one row per CDR3 protein. The sample yields nearly 650,000 distinct CDR3 sequences, 20% to 30% seen once. In its sample, this clonotype was seen a few times. Antigen specificity is unknown. The CDR3 totals 17 residues. V was shortened by 1 base and J by 0 bases, with 14 bases between the two germline ends. The germline V gene encodes CDR1 SGHVS and CDR2 FNYEAQ. Sequenced input: CD8+ T cells from PBMCs. This chain joins TRBV7-6 and TRBJ2-3, with D tentatively TRBD2 (6 bases). This receptor was identified in a human donor in good health (CMV status not recorded). Some clones in this sample may be carry-over from other donors' samples. The CDR3: CASSLEVAGISTDTQYF. In DNA form, the CDR3 reads TGTGCCAGCAGCTTAGAGGTGGCGGGGATCAGCACAGATACGCAGTATTTT.